This paragraph reports one T cell receptor beta chain. Its antigen remains unidentified. Template switching added a universal primer binding site, and final cDNA carried unique molecular identifiers. TCRdb analysed the 5' RACE reads with MiXCR anew, one entry per CDR3 protein. The repertoire holds just over 450,000 distinct CDR3 sequences, with 11% to 15% as singletons. The data are from a study of identical twins. Study-level points and caveats: Within cord blood, abundant beta clonotypes carried fewer insertions, but memory repertoires showed no such trend. Weaker excess twin sharing was seen among beta out-of-frame sequences.

The CDR3 runs 15 residues. V lost 0 bases, J lost 2 bases, and 11 bases lay in between. Germline lookup yields CDR1 LNHNV and CDR2 YYDKDF (reference sequence). These data were also reused for a study on yellow fever vaccine responses in identical twins.

This receptor was taken from a young woman in good health. This chain connects TRBV15 to TRBJ2-7, with D perhaps TRBD2 (5 bases). Sequencing used CD4+ T cells sorted from blood. In nucleotides, the CDR3 is TGTGCCACCAGCAGAGATCTCGGGGAAACCTACGAGCAGTACTTC. Amino acid sequence: CATSRDLGETYEQYF.